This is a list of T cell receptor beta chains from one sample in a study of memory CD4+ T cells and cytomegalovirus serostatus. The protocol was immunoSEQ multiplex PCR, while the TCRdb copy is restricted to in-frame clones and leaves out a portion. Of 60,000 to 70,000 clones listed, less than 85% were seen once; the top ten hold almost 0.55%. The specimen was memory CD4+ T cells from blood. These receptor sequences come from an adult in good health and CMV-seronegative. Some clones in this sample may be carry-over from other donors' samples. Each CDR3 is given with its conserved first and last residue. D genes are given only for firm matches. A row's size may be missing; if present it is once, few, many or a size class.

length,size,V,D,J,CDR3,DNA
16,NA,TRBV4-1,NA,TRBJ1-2,CASSPPGQTKVYGYTF,TGCGCCAGCAGCCCCCCCGGACAAACAAAGGTCTATGGCTACACCTTC
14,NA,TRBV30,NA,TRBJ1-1,CAWSPRRGYTEAFF,TGTGCCTGGAGTCCACGTCGAGGGTACACTGAAGCTTTCTTT
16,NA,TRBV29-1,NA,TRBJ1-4,CSVSTQRARGGEKLFF,TGCAGCGTTTCGACCCAACGCGCAAGGGGAGGGGAAAAACTGTTTTTT
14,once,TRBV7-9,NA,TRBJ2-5,CASSGRAGWETQYF,TGTGCCAGCAGCGGACGAGCAGGATGGGAGACCCAGTACTTC
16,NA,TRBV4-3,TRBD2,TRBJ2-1,CASSQGWREGDNEQFF,TGCGCCAGCAGCCAAGGATGGCGGGAGGGTGACAATGAGCAGTTCTTC
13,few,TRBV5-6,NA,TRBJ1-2,CASSSRGNYGYTF,TGTGCCAGCAGCTCACGGGGGAACTATGGCTACACCTTC
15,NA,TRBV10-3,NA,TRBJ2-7,CAISESFAQAHEQYF,TGTGCCATCAGTGAGTCCTTCGCCCAGGCCCACGAGCAGTACTTC
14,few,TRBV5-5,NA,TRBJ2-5,CASSLFNKQETQYF,TGTGCCAGCAGCTTGTTTAACAAGCAAGAGACCCAGTACTTC
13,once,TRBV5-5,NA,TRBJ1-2,CASSLAEAYGYTF,TGTGCCAGCAGCTTGGCAGAGGCCTATGGCTACACCTTC
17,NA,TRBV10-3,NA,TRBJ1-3,CAISDSPGQHSGNTIYF,TGTGCCATCAGTGATTCGCCGGGACAACACTCTGGAAACACCATATATTTT
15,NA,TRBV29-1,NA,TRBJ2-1,CSVEQSPGNRNEQFF,TGCAGCGTTGAACAGAGCCCCGGAAACCGAAATGAGCAGTTCTTC
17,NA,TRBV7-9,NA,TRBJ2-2,CASSSNPRQKNTGELFF,TGTGCCAGCAGCTCGAACCCCAGGCAGAAGAACACCGGGGAGCTGTTTTTT
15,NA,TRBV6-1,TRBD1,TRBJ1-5,CASSESGTGGQPQHF,TGTGCCAGCAGTGAATCAGGGACAGGGGGCCAGCCCCAGCATTTT
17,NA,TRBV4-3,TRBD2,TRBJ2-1,CASSQASLAGAYNEQFF,TGCGCCAGCAGCCAAGCATCACTAGCGGGGGCCTACAATGAGCAGTTCTTC
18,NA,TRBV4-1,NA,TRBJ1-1,CASSQPPRTDPTNTEAFF,TGCGCCAGCAGCCAACCACCCCGGACAGATCCGACGAACACTGAAGCTTTCTTT
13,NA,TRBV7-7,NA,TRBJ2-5,CASSLGQYGTQYF,TGTGCTAGCAGCCTTGGACAGTACGGGACCCAGTACTTC
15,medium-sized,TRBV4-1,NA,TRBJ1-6,CASSQVEQLNSPLHF,TGCGCCAGCAGCCAAGTGGAACAGCTAAATTCACCCCTCCACTTT
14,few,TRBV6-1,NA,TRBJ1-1,CASSVMTEGTEAFF,TGTGCCAGCAGTGTGATGACCGAGGGCACTGAAGCTTTCTTT
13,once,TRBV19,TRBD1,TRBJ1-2,CARDREANYGYTF,TGTGCCAGGGACAGGGAAGCTAACTATGGCTACACCTTC
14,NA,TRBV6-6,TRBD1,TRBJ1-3,CASSQQGTGNTIYF,TGTGCCAGCAGCCAACAGGGGACTGGAAACACCATATATTTT
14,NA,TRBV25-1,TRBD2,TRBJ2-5,CASRVGGGMETQYF,TGTGCCAGCAGGGTTGGCGGGGGAATGGAGACCCAGTACTTC
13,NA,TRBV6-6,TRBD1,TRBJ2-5,CATAWDRRETQYF,TGTGCCACGGCGTGGGACAGGAGAGAGACCCAGTACTTC
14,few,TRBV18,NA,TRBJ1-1,CASSPMTGNTEAFF,TGTGCCAGCTCACCTATGACAGGGAACACTGAAGCTTTCTTT
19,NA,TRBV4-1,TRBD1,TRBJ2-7,CASSQVSTGAGGGSYEQYF,TGCGCCAGCAGCCAAGTGAGCACAGGGGCCGGAGGAGGTTCCTACGAGCAGTACTTC
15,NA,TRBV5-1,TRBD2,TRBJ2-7,CASSFGLAGTYEQYF,TGCGCCAGCAGCTTTGGCCTAGCGGGGACCTACGAGCAGTACTTC
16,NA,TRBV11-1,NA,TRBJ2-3,CASSLAWDPSTDTQYF,TGTGCCAGCAGCTTAGCGTGGGACCCGAGCACAGATACGCAGTATTTT
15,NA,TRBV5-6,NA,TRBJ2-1,CASSPDVSSYNEQFF,TGTGCCAGCAGCCCGGACGTGAGCTCCTACAATGAGCAGTTCTTC
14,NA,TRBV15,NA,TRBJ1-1,CATSYVRGNTEAFF,TGTGCCACCAGTTACGTCCGAGGGAACACTGAAGCTTTCTTT
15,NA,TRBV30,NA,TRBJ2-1,CAWSKGSSSYNEQFF,TGTGCCTGGAGTAAGGGCAGCAGCTCCTACAATGAGCAGTTCTTC
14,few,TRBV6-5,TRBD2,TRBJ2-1,CASSLGGIYNEQFF,TGTGCCAGCAGTTTGGGGGGGATCTACAATGAGCAGTTCTTC
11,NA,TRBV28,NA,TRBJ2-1,CASSLYNEQFF,TGTGCCAGCAGCCTGTACAATGAGCAGTTCTTC
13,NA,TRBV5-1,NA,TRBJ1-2,CASSLGQGRGYTF,TGCGCCAGCAGCTTGGGGCAGGGAAGGGGCTACACCTTC
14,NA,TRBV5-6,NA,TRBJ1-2,CASSFVGTNYGYTF,TGTGCCAGCAGCTTCGTAGGAACCAACTATGGCTACACCTTC
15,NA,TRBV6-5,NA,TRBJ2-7,CASSPSQVPLYEQYF,TGTGCCAGCAGTCCGAGTCAAGTCCCCCTCTACGAGCAGTACTTC
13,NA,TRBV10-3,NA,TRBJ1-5,CAIKGDGNQPQHF,TGTGCCATCAAGGGGGACGGCAATCAGCCCCAGCATTTT
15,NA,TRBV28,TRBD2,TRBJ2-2,CASGPSGREHRGAVF,TGTGCCAGCGGCCCTAGCGGGAGGGAACACCGGGGAGCTGTTTTT
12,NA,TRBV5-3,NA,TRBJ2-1,CARSRGRCEQFF,TGTGCCAGAAGCCGGGGACGGTGTGAGCAGTTCTTC
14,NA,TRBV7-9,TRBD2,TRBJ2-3,CASSRGGATDTQYF,TGTGCCAGCAGTCGGGGGGGCGCCACAGATACGCAGTATTTT
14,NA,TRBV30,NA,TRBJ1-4,CAWARGNSNEKLFF,TGTGCCTGGGCGCGGGGTAACTCAAATGAAAAACTGTTTTTT
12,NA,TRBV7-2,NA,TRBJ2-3,CASSSFTDTQYF,TGTGCCAGCAGCTCGTTCACAGATACGCAGTATTTT
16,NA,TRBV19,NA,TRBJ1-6,CASSIQPQGSGSPLHF,TGTGCCAGTAGTATCCAACCTCAGGGTAGCGGTTCACCCCTCCACTTT
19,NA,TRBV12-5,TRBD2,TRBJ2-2,CASGLATRGLAANTGELFF,TGTGCTAGTGGTTTGGCCACAAGGGGCCTAGCGGCCAACACCGGGGAGCTGTTTTTT
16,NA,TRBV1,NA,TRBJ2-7,CTSSQEVTSGSYEQYF,TGCACCAGCAGCCAAGAAGTAACTAGCGGGAGTTACGAGCAGTACTTC
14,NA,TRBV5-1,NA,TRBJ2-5,CASSLATRQETQYF,TGCGCCAGCAGCTTGGCGACTAGACAAGAGACCCAGTACTTC
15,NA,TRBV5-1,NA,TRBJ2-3,CASSPGHTSTDTQYF,TGCGCCAGCAGCCCGGGACATACTAGCACAGATACGCAGTATTTT
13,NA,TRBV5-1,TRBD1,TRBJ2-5,CASSYTGEETQYF,TGCGCCAGCAGCTACACAGGGGAAGAGACCCAGTACTTC
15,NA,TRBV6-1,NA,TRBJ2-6,CASSPEGSGANVLTF,TGTGCCAGCAGTCCCGAGGGCTCTGGGGCCAACGTCCTGACTTTC
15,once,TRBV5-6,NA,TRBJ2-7,CASSLVGGSSYEQYF,TGTGCCAGCAGCTTGGTCGGAGGGAGCTCCTACGAGCAGTACTTC
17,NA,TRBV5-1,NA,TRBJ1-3,CASSFSGAGLSGNTIYF,TGCGCCAGCAGCTTCTCAGGGGCCGGCCTCTCTGGAAACACCATATATTTT